This TCR beta chain was sequenced in a study of shared clonotypes between healthy human individuals. All donors qualified as healthy HIV-negative adults and had experienced no recent acute infections or vaccinations. Those who donated, Caucasian adults without exception, all lived in Nashville, Tennessee. This clone was counted a single time. TCRdb's copy holds only in-frame clones and misses some; the assay was immunoSEQ multiplex PCR. The sample comprises millions of clones, 90% to 95% of which are singletons, and 0.13% rests with the top ten. Looked up from germline, CDR1 is SGDLS and CDR2 is YYNGEE. With V trimmed by 1 base and J by 4 bases, 6 bases remained unmatched. The CDR3 contains 16 residues.

The clonotype comes from a man younger than 35 in good health. The sequencing input was naive CD4+ T cells sorted from blood. Noted subset: CD45RA+ positively selected. The genes are TRBV9 and TRBJ2-5; 11 bases fit TRBD2. CDR3 protein: CASSVNSGGAAETQYF. In nucleotides, the CDR3 is TGTGCCAGCAGCGTAAATAGCGGGGGGGCCGCAGAGACCCAGTACTTC.